Presented here are 11 T cell receptor beta chains from one specimen sequenced in a study of T cell responses to AZD1222 COVID-19 vaccine. TCRdb's copy holds only in-frame clones and misses some; the assay was immunoSEQ multiplex PCR. The data hold some 190,000 clones, with approximately 92% observed a single time. This specimen consisted of peripheral blood, obtained on day 0 of AZD1222 vaccination. These receptors originate from an adult in good health.

The chain recombines TRBV5-3 with TRBJ2-1; TRBD2 agrees at 9 bases. TRBV5-3 is an open reading frame whose function is uncertain. The length of the CDR3 is 15 residues. The V segment lost 1 base and the J segment 6 bases; nucleotides outside the gene matches: 5. CDR3 coding DNA: TGTGCCAGAAGCTTGTGCGGGGGGGCCTGCAATGAGCAGTTCTTC. As protein: CARSLCGGACNEQFF.

Written as DNA, the CDR3 is TGTGCCAGCAGTTCGCACCGGGAGTACGAGCAGTACTTC. Translated: CASSSHREYEQYF. This sequence joins TRBV12-3 or TRBV12-4 and TRBJ2-7; possibly TRBD2 for D (6 bases). V gave up 4 bases and J gave up 4 bases, with 11 bases separating them. CDR3 length: 13 amino acids.

This chain uses TRBV3-1 (or the pseudogene TRBV3-2) with TRBJ1-1; unclear D gene. There are 15 residues in the CDR3. V lost 4 bases and J lost 0, with 12 bases in between. The germline CDR1 and CDR2 sequences are LGHDT and YNNKEL (reference sequence). CDR3 coding DNA: TGTGCCAGCAGCCTCAGTCACTTTATGAACACTGAAGCTTTCTTT. Protein sequence: CASSLSHFMNTEAFF.

The chain couples TRBV19 to TRBJ1-2; 10 bases are a match to TRBD1. The CDR3 length is 17 residues. Germline V gene sequence: CDR1 LNHDA, CDR2 SQIVND (reference sequence). With V trimmed by 5 bases and J by 1 base, 10 bases remained unmatched. The CDR3 region is CASSPGQGDRINYGYTF. The CDR3 DNA follows: TGTGCCAGTAGTCCTGGACAGGGGGATCGAATTAACTATGGCTACACCTTC.

J is TRBJ1-2 and V is TRBV15; perhaps TRBD1 as D (5 bases). The CDR3 contains 13 residues. CDR1 is LNHNV, CDR2 YYDKDF, per germline (reference sequence). Trimming took off 7 bases at V and 2 bases at J, with 11 bases between the two ends. The CDR3 spells CATKVPGNYGYTF. The CDR3 nucleotides read TGTGCCACCAAGGTACCAGGGAACTATGGCTACACCTTC.

V gene TRBV12-5 combines with J gene TRBJ2-5; 7 positions agree with TRBD1. There are 13 residues in the CDR3. Germline-derived CDR1 and CDR2 are LGHNT and FRNRAP. Germline trimming cut 6 bases from V and 3 bases from J; bases unmatched to any gene: 4. CDR3 sequence (DNA): TGTGCTAGTGGGCAAACAGGGGAAGAGACCCAGTACTTC. It is translated as CASGQTGEETQYF. Drawing the rest from reference TRBV12-5 and TRBJ2-5, the complete variable domain is DARVTQTPRHKVTEMGQEVTMRCQPILGHNTVFWYRQTMMQGLELLAYFRNRAPLDDSGMPKDRFSAEMPDATLATLKIQPSEPRDSAVYFCASGQTGEETQYFGPGTRLLVL.

The chain carries TRBV14 and TRBJ2-7, with D hard to call. This CDR3 contains 12 residues. Germline V gene lookup returns CDR1 SGHDN and CDR2 FVKESK. The V end was cut by 4 bases, the J end by 7 bases, with 11 bases between. The CDR3, as DNA: TGTGCCAGCAGCCTGCAGGCCGGGGAGCAGTACTTC. Translated, it gives CASSLQAGEQYF.

V and J are TRBV28 and TRBJ1-3; possible D gene TRBD1, 6 bases. Germline V gene lookup returns CDR1 MDHEN and CDR2 SYDVKM. The CDR3 is 15 amino acids. The germline V and J ends were trimmed by 5 bases and 4 bases, with 15 bases remaining between them. This chain's CDR3 is CASSVGGAQGNTIYF. Written as DNA, the CDR3 is TGTGCCAGCAGTGTAGGGGGGGCGCAGGGAAACACCATATATTTT. The full variable domain, completed using reference TRBV28 and TRBJ1-3, is DVKVTQSSRYLVKRTGEKVFLECVQDMDHENMFWYRQDPGLGLRLIYFSYDVKMKEKGDIPEGYSVSREKKERFSLILESASTNQTSMYLCASSVGGAQGNTIYFGEGSWLTVV.

The chain recombines TRBV12-5 with TRBJ1-6; D gene uncertain. The CDR3 has 14 residues. V was cut by 3 bases and J by 4 bases, with 7 bases left in between. Germline CDR1 reads LGHNT; CDR2 reads FRNRAP. CDR3 sequence reads: CASGLEGYNSPLHF. CDR3 bases: TGTGCTAGTGGTTTAGAGGGATATAATTCACCCCTCCACTTT.

V and J are TRBV9 and TRBJ1-2; no firm D call. The CDR3 totals 15 residues. Germline V gene data show CDR1 as SGDLS and CDR2 as YYNGEE. V lost 3 bases and J 3 bases, leaving 15 bases between the germline ends. For the CDR3, the DNA is TGTGCCAGCAGCGCCGACCAGGCCGGGGACTATGGCTACACCTTC. Its protein is CASSADQAGDYGYTF.

The table lists this clone with a count of one. The genes are TRBV6-5 and TRBJ2-1; D call uncertain. V lost 5 bases and J 0 bases, leaving 11 bases between the germline ends. Germline lookup yields CDR1 MNHEY and CDR2 SVGAGI. This CDR3 contains 15 residues. The DNA of the CDR3 is TGTGCCAGCAGTCCCCATATAAGCTCCTACAATGAGCAGTTCTTC. It yields the protein CASSPHISSYNEQFF.